These 10 T cell receptor beta chains originate from one sample sequenced in a study of control samples from healthy donors and cancer patients. Assay used: immunoSEQ multiplex PCR; TCRdb lists only in-frame clones, some missing. Of about 190,000 clones in the sample, around 90% were seen once. Specimen: blood. These receptors were obtained from a man aged 25-45 years in good health.

The chain couples TRBV19 to TRBJ1-5, with 9 bases lining up with TRBD1. The CDR3 is 15 amino acids. The V and J ends lost 5 bases and 2 bases, in that order; junction bases with no gene match: 4. CDR1 and CDR2 (germline): LNHDA, SQIVND (reference sequence). The CDR3 nucleotides are TGTGCCAGTAGTGTCCGGGACAGGGGCAATCAGCCCCAGCATTTT. It specifies CASSVRDRGNQPQHF.

The rearrangement uses TRBV3-1 (or the pseudogene TRBV3-2) and TRBJ2-7, with D possibly being TRBD1 or TRBD2 (5 bases each). Germline lookup yields CDR1 LGHDT and CDR2 YNNKEL (reference sequence). V lost 5 bases to trimming and J lost 0 bases, with 17 bases between them. The CDR3 runs to 16 residues. CDR3: CASSKSRGSLSYEQYF. DNA for the CDR3: TGTGCCAGCAGCAAAAGCCGGGGCAGCCTCTCCTACGAGCAGTACTTC.

The chain employs TRBV27 and TRBJ1-1; D is unclear. V was clipped by 8 bases and J by 5 bases, with 24 bases between them. The length of the CDR3 is 16 residues. Germline V gene sequence: CDR1 MNHEY, CDR2 SMNVEV (reference sequence). The CDR3 sequence: CASLTIGRPGRTEAFF. In DNA form, the CDR3 reads TGTGCCAGCTTGACAATCGGACGGCCAGGCAGAACTGAAGCTTTCTTT.

The chain combines TRBV30 with TRBJ1-3; D gene ambiguous. Germline-derived CDR1 and CDR2 are GTSNPN and SVGIG (reference sequence). The V end lost 2 bases, the J end lost 0 bases, and 8 bases lay between the germline ends. CDR3 size: 14 residues. CDR3 sequence: CAWSRDLSGNTIYF. The CDR3 region has the DNA TGTGCCTGGAGTCGAGACCTCTCTGGAAACACCATATATTTT.

CDR3 residues: CSVQVQGDTEAFF. The DNA of the CDR3 is TGCAGCGTGCAGGTACAGGGGGACACTGAAGCTTTCTTT. The chain has TRBV29-1 and TRBJ1-1; 8 positions match TRBD1. The germline V gene encodes CDR1 SQVTM and CDR2 ANQGSEA. V lost 6 bases to trimming and J lost 3 bases; unmatched junction nucleotides: 6. The CDR3 extends over 13 amino acids.

The chain has TRBV19 and TRBJ1-1, with 10 positions matching TRBD1. Germline V gene sequence: CDR1 LNHDA, CDR2 SQIVND (reference sequence). This CDR3 is built from 15 residues. V lost 6 bases, J lost 4 bases, and 8 bases stayed unmatched. The CDR3 loop is CASRSTGGASTEAFF. The CDR3 DNA reads as TGTGCCAGTAGGTCGACAGGGGGCGCTTCCACTGAAGCTTTCTTT.

Only one count was recorded for this clone. The rearrangement links TRBV5-6 to TRBJ1-1; TRBD1 aligns across 12 bases. CDR3 length: 16 residues. Germline assignment: CDR1 SGHDT and CDR2 YYEEEE. The ends lost 0 bases at V and 4 bases at J; junction bases unmatched: 4. The CDR3 here is CASSLEGTGGGTEAFF. The CDR3 coding sequence is TGTGCCAGCAGCTTGGAGGGGACAGGGGGCGGCACTGAAGCTTTCTTT.

The chain employs TRBV10-3 and TRBJ1-4, with a weak D call TRBD1 (6 bases). The CDR3 consists of 18 residues. Germline assignment: CDR1 ENHRY and CDR2 SYGVKD. V dropped 5 bases and J dropped 3 bases, with 22 bases sitting between them. The CDR3 DNA sequence: TGTGCCATCAGTACGTCAGGGGCCTACCCGCCGGCTAATGAAAAACTGTTTTTT. Translation gives CAISTSGAYPPANEKLFF.

The chain recombines TRBV27 with TRBJ1-6; no reliable D call. This CDR3 has 13 amino acids. CDR1 is MNHEY, CDR2 SMNVEV, per germline (reference sequence). Trimming took 10 bases from V and 11 from J, leaving 18 bases between them. As DNA, the CDR3 is TGTGCCACCCGGTTCGCAGAAGATACACCCCTCCACTTT. Translation: CATRFAEDTPLHF.

The chain joins TRBV11-2 to TRBJ1-2; D is undetermined. V dropped 3 bases and J dropped 8 bases, with 7 bases sitting between them. Germline loops: CDR1 SGHAT, CDR2 FQNNGV. CDR3 length: 11 amino acids. The CDR3 spells CASSFSFGYTF. As DNA, the CDR3 is TGTGCCAGCAGCTTTTCCTTCGGCTACACCTTC.